Listed below are T cell receptor beta chains from one sample, sequenced in a study of CD8 T cells in ankylosing spondylitis. TCRdb ran MiXCR on the 5' RACE reads and lists one entry per CDR3 protein. The sample includes hundreds of thousands of distinct CDR3 sequences, about an eighth seen only once; the top ten take less than 0.65%. The sequencing sample was made of blood, either unsorted or a sorted T cell fraction (not recorded which). The origin of the receptors is a male donor with ankylosing spondylitis. CDR3s include the opening cysteine and the closing phenylalanine or tryptophan. The D gene is left open where the match is weak. The size entry is marked missing in some rows and otherwise reads once, few, many or a size class.

size: many; V: TRBV24-1; J: TRBJ2-1; D: TRBD2; CDR3: CATGLAGGYNEQFF; DNA: TGTGCCACCGGTCTAGCGGGAGGTTATAATGAGCAGTTCTTC
size: -; V: TRBV20-1; J: TRBJ1-6; D: -; CDR3: CSARRIGSPLHF; DNA: TGCAGTGCGCGGCGGATAGGTTCACCCCTCCACTTT
size: many; V: TRBV20-1; J: TRBJ1-6; D: -; CDR3: CSARDSGGSPLHF; DNA: TGCAGTGCTAGAGATAGCGGGGGGTCACCCCTCCACTTT
size: many; V: TRBV20-1; J: TRBJ2-1; D: -; CDR3: CSARIRTDQFF; DNA: TGCAGTGCACGGATAAGGACAGATCAGTTCTTC
size: few; V: TRBV27; J: TRBJ2-7; D: -; CDR3: CASSLSPWPEQYF; DNA: TGTGCCAGCAGTTTATCCCCTTGGCCCGAGCAGTACTTC
size: once; V: TRBV7-8; J: TRBJ1-3; D: TRBD1; CDR3: CASSPIGGRIYF; DNA: TGTGCCAGCAGCCCGATAGGGGGCAGGATATATTTT
size: few; V: TRBV9; J: TRBJ2-3; D: -; CDR3: CASSTAPTDTQYF; DNA: TGTGCCAGCAGCACAGCCCCCACAGATACGCAGTATTTT
size: many; V: TRBV5-1; J: TRBJ1-1; D: -; CDR3: CASSEGSGVAEAFF; DNA: TGCGCCAGCAGCGAAGGATCAGGGGTCGCTGAAGCTTTCTTT
size: -; V: TRBV4-1; J: TRBJ2-5; D: -; CDR3: CASSLERDRSQYF; DNA: TGCGCCAGCAGCCTCGAGAGGGACCGATCCCAGTACTTC
size: few; V: TRBV9; J: TRBJ1-5; D: TRBD1; CDR3: CASSSTGEVQPQHF; DNA: TGTGCCAGCAGCTCAACAGGGGAGGTTCAGCCCCAGCATTTT
size: -; V: TRBV5-1; J: TRBJ2-7; D: -; CDR3: CASSLGPLGGVYEQYF; DNA: TGCGCCAGCAGCTTGGGTCCCCTGGGGGGAGTCTACGAGCAGTACTTC
size: few; V: TRBV20-1; J: TRBJ2-7; D: TRBD2; CDR3: CSARGGWLAGYEQYF; DNA: TGCAGTGCTAGAGGGGGTTGGCTAGCGGGCTACGAGCAGTACTTC
size: many; V: TRBV28; J: TRBJ2-7; D: -; CDR3: CASRRDAPYEQYF; DNA: TGTGCCAGCAGGCGAGATGCCCCCTACGAGCAGTACTTC
size: few; V: TRBV6-1; J: TRBJ2-7; D: TRBD1; CDR3: CASSTAGTGGYEQYF; DNA: TGTGCCAGCAGTACGGCTGGGACAGGGGGCTACGAGCAGTACTTC
size: many; V: TRBV2; J: TRBJ2-2; D: TRBD2; CDR3: CASSGDYPSPGELFF; DNA: TGTGCCAGCAGTGGGGACTATCCATCCCCCGGGGAGCTGTTTTTT
size: -; V: TRBV27; J: TRBJ1-2; D: -; CDR3: CASSFAAGDGYTF; DNA: TGTGCCAGCAGTTTTGCGGCGGGAGATGGCTACACCTTC
size: few; V: TRBV19; J: TRBJ1-5; D: -; CDR3: CATLNQPQHF; DNA: TGTGCCACACTCAATCAGCCCCAGCATTTT
size: -; V: TRBV18; J: TRBJ2-1; D: -; CDR3: CASSQTDSFWRNEQFF; DNA: TGTGCCAGCTCACAGACGGACAGCTTTTGGCGCAATGAGCAGTTCTTC
size: few; V: TRBV24-1; J: TRBJ2-5; D: TRBD1; CDR3: CATSSGTGKETQYF; DNA: TGTGCCACCAGCTCCGGGACAGGGAAAGAGACCCAGTACTTC
size: few; V: TRBV9; J: TRBJ2-2; D: -; CDR3: CASSASLGDTGELFF; DNA: TGTGCCAGCAGCGCTAGTTTGGGCGACACCGGGGAGCTGTTTTTT
size: many; V: TRBV7-2; J: TRBJ2-2; D: TRBD1; CDR3: CASRVTGTTGELFF; DNA: TGTGCCAGCAGAGTGACAGGGACAACCGGGGAGCTGTTTTTT
size: few; V: TRBV20-1; J: TRBJ2-1; D: -; CDR3: CSASTSPPRVEEQFF; DNA: TGCAGTGCTAGTACATCTCCCCCCAGGGTGGAAGAGCAGTTCTTC
size: -; V: TRBV27; J: TRBJ1-2; D: -; CDR3: CASSSYGYYGYTF; DNA: TGTGCCAGCAGTTCGTACGGGTACTATGGCTACACCTTC